The next 2 T cell receptor beta chains were all read from a single sample in a study of control samples from healthy donors and cancer patients. Profiled with immunoSEQ multiplex PCR; TCRdb holds only in-frame clones, not every one. The table shows 70,000 to 80,000 clones, with roughly 90% occurring only once. The sequenced sample was blood. These receptors were collected from a woman in her forties or fifties in good health.

CDR3 sequence (DNA): TGTGCCAGCAGTGATACGGGCATCACAGATACGCAGTATTTT. It yields the protein CASSDTGITDTQYF. This chain connects TRBV2 to TRBJ2-3; D unclear. The CDR3 is made up of 14 amino acids. Looked up from germline, CDR1 is SNHLY and CDR2 is FYNNEI. V dropped 3 bases and J dropped 2 bases, with 9 bases sitting between them.

This rearrangement joins TRBV30 to TRBJ2-4; the match to TRBD2 covers 8 bases. This CDR3 is 13 amino acids long. The germline V gene encodes CDR1 GTSNPN and CDR2 SVGIG (reference sequence). Trimming cost V 2 bases and J 6 bases; bases outside gene matches: 3. The CDR3 sequence is CAWSPGGGNIQYF. DNA for the CDR3: TGTGCCTGGAGTCCCGGGGGGGGAAACATTCAGTACTTC.